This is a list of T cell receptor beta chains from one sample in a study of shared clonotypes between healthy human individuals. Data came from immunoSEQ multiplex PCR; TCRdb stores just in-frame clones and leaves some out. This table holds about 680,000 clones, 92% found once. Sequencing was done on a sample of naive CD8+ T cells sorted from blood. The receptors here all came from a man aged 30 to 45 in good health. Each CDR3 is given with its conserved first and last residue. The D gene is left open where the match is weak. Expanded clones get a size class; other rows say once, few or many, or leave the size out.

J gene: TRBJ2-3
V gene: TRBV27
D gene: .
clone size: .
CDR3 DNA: TGTGCCAGCAGTTACGCCAGCACAGATACGCAGTATTTT
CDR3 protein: CASSYASTDTQYF

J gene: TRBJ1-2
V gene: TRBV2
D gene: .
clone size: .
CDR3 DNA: TGTGCCAGCAGTGAAGAACCCGGAGTAGGGTATGGCTACACCTTC
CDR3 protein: CASSEEPGVGYGYTF

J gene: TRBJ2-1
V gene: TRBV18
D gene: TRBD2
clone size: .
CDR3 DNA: TGTGCCAGCTCACCACCCAGCGGGAGTTTCTTCGTTCGGCAGTTCTTC
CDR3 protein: CASSPPSGSFFVRQFF

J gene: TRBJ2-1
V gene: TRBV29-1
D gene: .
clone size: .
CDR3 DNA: TGCAGCGTTGAACCTACCTACAATGAGCAGTTCTTC
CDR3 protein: CSVEPTYNEQFF

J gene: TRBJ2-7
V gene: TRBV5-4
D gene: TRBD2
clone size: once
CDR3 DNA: TGTGCCAGCAGCACCCCGGGACTAGCGGGAGGTTTCCACGAGCAGTACTTC
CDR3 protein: CASSTPGLAGGFHEQYF

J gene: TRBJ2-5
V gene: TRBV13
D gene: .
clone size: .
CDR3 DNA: TGTGCCAGCAGCCATCGCCGGGACATGCAAGAGACCCAGTACTTC
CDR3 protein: CASSHRRDMQETQYF

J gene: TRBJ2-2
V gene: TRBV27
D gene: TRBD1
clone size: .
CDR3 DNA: TGTGCCAGCAGTTCCCTTACAGGGGGCCTATCCCAAAACACCGGGGAGCTGTTTTTT
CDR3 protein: CASSSLTGGLSQNTGELFF

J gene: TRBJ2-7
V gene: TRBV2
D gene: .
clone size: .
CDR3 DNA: TGTGCCAGCATCCCCCTCCTTGGCGGCTACGAGCAGTACTTC
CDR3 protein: CASIPLLGGYEQYF

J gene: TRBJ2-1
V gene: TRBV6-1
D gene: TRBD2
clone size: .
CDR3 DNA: TGTGCCAGCAGTGAATTTCCGGGACTAGCGGCTCAGTTCTTC
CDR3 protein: CASSEFPGLAAQFF

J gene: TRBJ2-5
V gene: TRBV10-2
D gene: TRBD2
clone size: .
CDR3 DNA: TGCGCCAGCAGTGATTCGGGAGGCTTTTGGACCCAGTACTTC
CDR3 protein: CASSDSGGFWTQYF

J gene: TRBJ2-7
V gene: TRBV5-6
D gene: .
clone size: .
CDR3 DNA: TGTGCCAGCAGCTCGACTCTCTTTGCGGGCTTATACGAGCAGTACTTC
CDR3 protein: CASSSTLFAGLYEQYF

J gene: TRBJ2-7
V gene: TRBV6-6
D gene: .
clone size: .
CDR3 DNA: TGTGCCAGCAGTTACCTAGCCCCCTCGCCCTACGAGCAGTACTTC
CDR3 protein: CASSYLAPSPYEQYF

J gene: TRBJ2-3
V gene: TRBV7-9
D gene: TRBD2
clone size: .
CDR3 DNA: TGTGCCAGCAGCTTCCCGACTAGCGGGAGCCCTCTGGATACGCAGTATTTT
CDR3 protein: CASSFPTSGSPLDTQYF

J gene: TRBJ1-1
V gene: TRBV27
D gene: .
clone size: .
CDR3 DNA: TGTGCCAGCAGTTTCGTGCAGACTAAGAACACTGAAGCTTTCTTT
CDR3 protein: CASSFVQTKNTEAFF

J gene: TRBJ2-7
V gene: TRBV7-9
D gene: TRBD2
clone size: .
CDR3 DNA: TGTGCCAGCAGCTTAACACTAGCGGAGATCGAGCAGTACTTC
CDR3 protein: CASSLTLAEIEQYF

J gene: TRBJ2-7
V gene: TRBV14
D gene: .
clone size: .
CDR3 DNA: TGTGCCAGCAGCCAAGAGAAGGACGGAGTCTACGAGCAGTACTTC
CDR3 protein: CASSQEKDGVYEQYF

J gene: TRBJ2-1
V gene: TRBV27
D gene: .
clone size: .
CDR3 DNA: TGTGCCAGCAGTACTGAGCGGTCTCCCTGGGATGAGCAGTTCTTC
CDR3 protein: CASSTERSPWDEQFF

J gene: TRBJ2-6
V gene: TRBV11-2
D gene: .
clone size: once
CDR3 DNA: TGTGCCAGCAGCTTAGGCTCTGGGGCCAACGTCCTGACTTTC
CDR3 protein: CASSLGSGANVLTF

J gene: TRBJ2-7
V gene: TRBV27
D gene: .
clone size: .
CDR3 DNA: TGTGCCAGCAGTTCCGGGGCACCCTACGAGCAGTACTTC
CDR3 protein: CASSSGAPYEQYF

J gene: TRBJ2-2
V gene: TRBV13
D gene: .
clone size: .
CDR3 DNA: TGTGCCAGCAGAGATTGGGGGGACACCGGGGAGCTGTTTTTT
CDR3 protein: CASRDWGDTGELFF

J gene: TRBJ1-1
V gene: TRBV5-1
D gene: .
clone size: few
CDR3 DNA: TGCGCCAGCAGCTTGCAGTTAAACACTGAAGCTTTCTTT
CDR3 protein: CASSLQLNTEAFF

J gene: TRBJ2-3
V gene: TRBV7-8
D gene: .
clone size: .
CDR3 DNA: TGTGCCAGCAGCTTAAACCCCCCGGTGAGTTATAGCACAGATACGCAGTATTTT
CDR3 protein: CASSLNPPVSYSTDTQYF

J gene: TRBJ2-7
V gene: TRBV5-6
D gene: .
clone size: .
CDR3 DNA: TGTGCCAGCAGCTTGTGGGCTGGTGAGCAGTACTTC
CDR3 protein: CASSLWAGEQYF

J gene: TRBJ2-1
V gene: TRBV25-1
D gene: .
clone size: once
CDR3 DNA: TGTGCCAGCAACACCGAGGAAGTTGAGCAGTTCTTC
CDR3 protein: CASNTEEVEQFF

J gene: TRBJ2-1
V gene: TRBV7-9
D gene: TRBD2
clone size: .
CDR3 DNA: TGTGCCAGCAGCTTAGTAGGGCGGGAGCTCTACAATGAGCAGTTCTTC
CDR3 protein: CASSLVGRELYNEQFF

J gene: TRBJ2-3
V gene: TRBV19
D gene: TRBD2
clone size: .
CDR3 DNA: TGTGCCAGTAGACGGACTAGCGGGAGGTACGAATCTAGCACAGATACGCAGTATTTT
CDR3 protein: CASRRTSGRYESSTDTQYF

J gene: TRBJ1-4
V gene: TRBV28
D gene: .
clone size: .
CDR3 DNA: TGTGCCAGCAGTTTATACGCGGGAGCAACTAATGAAAAACTGTTTTTT
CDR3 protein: CASSLYAGATNEKLFF

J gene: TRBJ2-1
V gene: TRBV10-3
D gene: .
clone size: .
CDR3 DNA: TGTGCCATCAGGGGACTTTTCAATGAGCAGTTCTTC
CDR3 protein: CAIRGLFNEQFF

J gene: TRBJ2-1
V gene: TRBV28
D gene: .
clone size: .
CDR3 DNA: TGTGCCAGCAACTCTCGATTCGGCAATGAGCAGTTCTTC
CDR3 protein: CASNSRFGNEQFF

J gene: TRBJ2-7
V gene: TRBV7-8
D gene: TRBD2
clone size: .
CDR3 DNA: TGTGCCAGCAGCTTACGTAGCGGGATGTACTACGAGCAGTACTTC
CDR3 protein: CASSLRSGMYYEQYF

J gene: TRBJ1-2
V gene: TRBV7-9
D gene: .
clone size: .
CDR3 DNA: TGTGCCAGCAGCGCCGGGGGGCGCGGCTATGGCTACACCTTC
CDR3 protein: CASSAGGRGYGYTF

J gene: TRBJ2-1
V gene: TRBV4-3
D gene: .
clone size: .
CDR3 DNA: TGCGCCAGCAGCCAAGATCAGGATTACTACAATGAGCAGTTCTTC
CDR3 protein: CASSQDQDYYNEQFF

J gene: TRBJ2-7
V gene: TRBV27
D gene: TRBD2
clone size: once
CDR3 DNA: TGTGCCAGCAGGGAAGCGGGAGACTACGAGCAGTACTTC
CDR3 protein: CASREAGDYEQYF

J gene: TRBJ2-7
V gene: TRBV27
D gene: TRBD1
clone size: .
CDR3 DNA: TGTGCCAGCAGTCCCAGGGGGCGATGGTTCGACGAGCAGTACTTC
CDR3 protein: CASSPRGRWFDEQYF

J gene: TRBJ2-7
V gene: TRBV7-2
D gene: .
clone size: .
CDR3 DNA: TGTGCCAGCAGCTTAGTCCCACTCGGTAACTACGAGCAGTACTTC
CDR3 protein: CASSLVPLGNYEQYF

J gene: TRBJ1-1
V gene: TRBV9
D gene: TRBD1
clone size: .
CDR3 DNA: TGTGCCAGCAGCCCCCATCCCGGGACAGGTGGGGTGAACACTGAAGCTTTCTTT
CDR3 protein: CASSPHPGTGGVNTEAFF

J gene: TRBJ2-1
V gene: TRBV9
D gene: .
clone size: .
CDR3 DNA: TGTGCCAGCAGTGGTAATGAGCAGTTCTTC
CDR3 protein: CASSGNEQFF

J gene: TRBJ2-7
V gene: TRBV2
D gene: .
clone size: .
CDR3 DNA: TGTGCCAGCAGTGAAACCGTGCAGGGGGGGATCTACGAGCAGTACTTC
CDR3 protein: CASSETVQGGIYEQYF

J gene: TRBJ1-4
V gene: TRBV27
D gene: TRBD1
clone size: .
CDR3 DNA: TGTGCCAGCAGTCTGGGGGGGACAGAGAATGAAAAACTGTTTTTT
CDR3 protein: CASSLGGTENEKLFF

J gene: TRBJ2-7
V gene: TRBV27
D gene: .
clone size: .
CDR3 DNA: TGTGCCAGCAGTTTCCAGGGCCCCTACGAGCAGTACTTC
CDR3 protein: CASSFQGPYEQYF

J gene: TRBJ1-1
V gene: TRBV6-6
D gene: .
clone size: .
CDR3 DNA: TGTGCCAGCATGGAGACGAGAAACACTGAAGCTTTCTTT
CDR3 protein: CASMETRNTEAFF

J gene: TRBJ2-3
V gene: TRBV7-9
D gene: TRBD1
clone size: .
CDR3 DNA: TGTGCCAGCAGCTTAGGGGACAGAACCAGCACAGATACGCAGTATTTT
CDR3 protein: CASSLGDRTSTDTQYF

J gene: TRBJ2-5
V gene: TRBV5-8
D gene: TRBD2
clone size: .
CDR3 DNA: TGTGCCAGCAGCACGGGGGGGGCCACCGAGTTCCAAGAGACCCAGTACTTC
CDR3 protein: CASSTGGATEFQETQYF

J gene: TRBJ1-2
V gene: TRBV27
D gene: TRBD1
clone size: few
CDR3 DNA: TGTGCCAGCAGTGTCGGGACAGGGTCCCTTTATGGCTACACCTTC
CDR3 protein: CASSVGTGSLYGYTF

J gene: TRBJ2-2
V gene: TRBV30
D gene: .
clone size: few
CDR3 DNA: TGTGCCTGCACTACTGTGGGATTGGTCACCGGGGAGCTGTTTTTT
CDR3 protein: CACTTVGLVTGELFF

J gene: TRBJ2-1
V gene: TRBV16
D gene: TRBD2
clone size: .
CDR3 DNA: TGTGCCAGCGGGGGGGACACTAGCGGGAGTTTCAATGAGCAGTTCTTC
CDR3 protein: CASGGDTSGSFNEQFF

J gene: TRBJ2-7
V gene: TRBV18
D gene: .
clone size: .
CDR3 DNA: TGTGCCAGCTCCCTTGGGGTGACCAGGGAGGAGCAGTACTTC
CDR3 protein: CASSLGVTREEQYF

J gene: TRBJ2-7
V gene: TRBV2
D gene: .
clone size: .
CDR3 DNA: TGTGCCAGCGGAAAATACGAGCAGTACTTC
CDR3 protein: CASGKYEQYF

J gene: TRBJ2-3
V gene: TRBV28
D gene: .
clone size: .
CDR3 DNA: TGTGCCAGCAGGACCGATGGTTCAGATACGCAGTATTTT
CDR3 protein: CASRTDGSDTQYF

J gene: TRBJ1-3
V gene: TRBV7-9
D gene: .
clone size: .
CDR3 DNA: TGTGCCAGCAGCTTCCTGGGAAGAAACTCTGGAAACACCATATATTTT
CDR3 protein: CASSFLGRNSGNTIYF

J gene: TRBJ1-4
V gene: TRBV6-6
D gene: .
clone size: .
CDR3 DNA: TGTGCCAGCAGTTACCGACTTGTGGGTGAAAAACTGTTTTTT
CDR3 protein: CASSYRLVGEKLFF

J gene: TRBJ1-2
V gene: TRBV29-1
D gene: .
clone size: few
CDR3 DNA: TGCAGCGCCGTGACAGAGTACTATGGCTACACCTTC
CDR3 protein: CSAVTEYYGYTF

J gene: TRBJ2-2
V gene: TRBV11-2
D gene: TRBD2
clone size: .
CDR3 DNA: TGTGCCAGCAGCTCCCGGACTAGCGGGAGAAGGGGGACCGGGGAGCTGTTTTTT
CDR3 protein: CASSSRTSGRRGTGELFF

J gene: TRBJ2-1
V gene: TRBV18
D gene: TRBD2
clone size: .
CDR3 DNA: TGTGCCAGCTCACCACCGAAAACTAGCGGGAGGTATTACAATGAGCAGTTCTTC
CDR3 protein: CASSPPKTSGRYYNEQFF